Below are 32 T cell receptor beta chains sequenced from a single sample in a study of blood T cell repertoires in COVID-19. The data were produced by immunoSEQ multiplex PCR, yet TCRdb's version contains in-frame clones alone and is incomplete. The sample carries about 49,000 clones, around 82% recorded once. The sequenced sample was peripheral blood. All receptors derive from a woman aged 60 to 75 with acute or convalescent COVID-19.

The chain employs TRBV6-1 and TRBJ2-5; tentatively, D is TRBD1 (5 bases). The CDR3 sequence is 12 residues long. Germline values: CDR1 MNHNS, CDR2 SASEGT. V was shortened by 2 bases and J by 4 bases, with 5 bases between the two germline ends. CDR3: CASSEQGETQYF. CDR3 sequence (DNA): TGTGCCAGCAGTGAACAGGGAGAGACCCAGTACTTC.

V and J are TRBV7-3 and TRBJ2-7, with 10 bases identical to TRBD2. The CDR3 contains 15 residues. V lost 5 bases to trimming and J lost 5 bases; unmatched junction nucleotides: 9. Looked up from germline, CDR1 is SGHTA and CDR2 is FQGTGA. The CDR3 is CASSPGLAPRDEQYF. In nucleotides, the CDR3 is TGTGCCAGCAGCCCGGGACTAGCGCCCCGGGACGAGCAGTACTTC.

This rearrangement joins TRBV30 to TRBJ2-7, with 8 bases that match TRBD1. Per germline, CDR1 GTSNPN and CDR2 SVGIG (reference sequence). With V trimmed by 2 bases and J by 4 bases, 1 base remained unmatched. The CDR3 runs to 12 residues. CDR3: CAWSTGGYEQYF. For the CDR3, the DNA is TGTGCCTGGAGTACAGGGGGGTACGAGCAGTACTTC.

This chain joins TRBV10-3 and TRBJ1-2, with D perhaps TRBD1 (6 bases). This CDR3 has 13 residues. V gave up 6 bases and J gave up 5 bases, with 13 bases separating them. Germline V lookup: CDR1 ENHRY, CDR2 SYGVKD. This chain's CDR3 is CAISSDSPYGYTF. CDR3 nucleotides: TGTGCCATCAGCTCGGACAGTCCTTATGGCTACACCTTC.

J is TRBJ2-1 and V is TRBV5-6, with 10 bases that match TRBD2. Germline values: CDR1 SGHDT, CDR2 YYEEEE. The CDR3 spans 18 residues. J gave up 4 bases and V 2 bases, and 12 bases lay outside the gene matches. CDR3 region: CASSLTLSGLASYNEQFF. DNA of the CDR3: TGTGCCAGCAGCTTAACTTTATCGGGACTAGCGTCTTACAATGAGCAGTTCTTC.

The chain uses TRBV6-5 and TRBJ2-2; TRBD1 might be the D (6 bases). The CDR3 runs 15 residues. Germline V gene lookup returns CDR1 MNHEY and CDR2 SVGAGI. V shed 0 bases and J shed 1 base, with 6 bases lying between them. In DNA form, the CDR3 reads TGTGCCAGCAGTTACTCGGGACAGAACACCGGGGAGCTGTTTTTT. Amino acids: CASSYSGQNTGELFF.

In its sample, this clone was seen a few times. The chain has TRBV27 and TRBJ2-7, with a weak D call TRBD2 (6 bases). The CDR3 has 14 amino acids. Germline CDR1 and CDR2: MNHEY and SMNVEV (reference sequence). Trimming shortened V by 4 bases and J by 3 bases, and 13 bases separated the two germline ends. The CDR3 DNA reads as TGTGCCAGCAGTTATGCGGGATTCAACTACGAGCAGTACTTC. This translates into CASSYAGFNYEQYF.

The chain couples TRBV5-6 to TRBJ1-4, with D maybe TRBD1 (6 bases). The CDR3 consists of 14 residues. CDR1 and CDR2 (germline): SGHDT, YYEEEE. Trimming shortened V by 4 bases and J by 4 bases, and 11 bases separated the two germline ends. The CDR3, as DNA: TGTGCCAGCAGCGCAGGGGCTGATAATGAAAAACTGTTTTTT. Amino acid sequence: CASSAGADNEKLFF.

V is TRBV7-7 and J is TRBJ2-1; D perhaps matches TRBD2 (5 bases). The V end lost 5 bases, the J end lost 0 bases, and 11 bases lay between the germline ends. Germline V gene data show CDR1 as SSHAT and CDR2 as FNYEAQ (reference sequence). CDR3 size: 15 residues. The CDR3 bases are TGTGCCAGCAGCCCTTTCGAGGGCTCCTACAATGAGCAGTTCTTC. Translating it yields CASSPFEGSYNEQFF.

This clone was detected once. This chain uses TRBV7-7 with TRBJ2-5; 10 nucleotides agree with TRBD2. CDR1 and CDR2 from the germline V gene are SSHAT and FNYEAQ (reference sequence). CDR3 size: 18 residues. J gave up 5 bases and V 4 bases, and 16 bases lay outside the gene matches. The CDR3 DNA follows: TGTGCCAGCAGCTCCCAACTAGGCCTAGCGGGAGTTGGTGAGACCCAGTACTTC. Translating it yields CASSSQLGLAGVGETQYF.

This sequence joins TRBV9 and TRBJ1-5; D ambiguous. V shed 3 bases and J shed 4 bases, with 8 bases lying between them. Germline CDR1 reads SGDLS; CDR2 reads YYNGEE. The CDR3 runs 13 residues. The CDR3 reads CASSDGLNQPQHF. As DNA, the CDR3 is TGTGCCAGCAGCGACGGGTTAAATCAGCCCCAGCATTTT.

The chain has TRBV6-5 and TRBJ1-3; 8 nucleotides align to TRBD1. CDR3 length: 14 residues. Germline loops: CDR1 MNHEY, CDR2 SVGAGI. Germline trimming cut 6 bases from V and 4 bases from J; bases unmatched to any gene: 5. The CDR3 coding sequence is TGTGCCAGCAGGACAGGGGTCTCCGGAAACACCATATATTTT. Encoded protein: CASRTGVSGNTIYF.

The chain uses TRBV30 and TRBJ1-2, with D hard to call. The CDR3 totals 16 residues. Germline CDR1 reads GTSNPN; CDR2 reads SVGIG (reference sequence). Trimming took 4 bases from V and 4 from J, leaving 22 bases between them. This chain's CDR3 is CAWINLVEAAVYGYTF. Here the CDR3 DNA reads TGTGCCTGGATCAACCTGGTGGAGGCGGCGGTCTATGGCTACACCTTC.

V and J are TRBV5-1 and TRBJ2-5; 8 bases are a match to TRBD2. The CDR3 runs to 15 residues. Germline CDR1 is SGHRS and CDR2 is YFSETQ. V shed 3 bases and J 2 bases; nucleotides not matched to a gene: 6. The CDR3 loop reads CASSSTSGGQETQYF. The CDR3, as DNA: TGCGCCAGCAGCTCAACTAGCGGTGGACAAGAGACCCAGTACTTC.

CDR3 residues: CASSVYNFGSRGGELFF. The CDR3, as DNA: TGTGCCAGCAGCGTTTATAATTTTGGCTCTAGAGGCGGGGAGCTGTTTTTT. The V gene is TRBV9, the J gene TRBJ2-2, with unresolved D. The length of the CDR3 is 17 residues. CDR1 is SGDLS, CDR2 YYNGEE, per germline. V lost 2 bases, J lost 7 bases, and 21 bases lay in between.

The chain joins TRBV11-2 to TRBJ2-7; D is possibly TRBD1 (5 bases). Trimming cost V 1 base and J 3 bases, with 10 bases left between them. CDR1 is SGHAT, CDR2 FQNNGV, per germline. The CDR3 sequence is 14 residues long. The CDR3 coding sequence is TGTGCCAGCAGCTTAGCTTGGCAGGGCTACGAGCAGTACTTC. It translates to CASSLAWQGYEQYF. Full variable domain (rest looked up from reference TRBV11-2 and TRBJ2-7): EAGVAQSPRYKIIEKRQSVAFWCNPISGHATLYWYQQILGQGPKLLIQFQNNGVVDDSQLPKDRFSAERLKGVDSTLKIQPAKLEDSAVYLCASSLAWQGYEQYFGPGTRLTVT.

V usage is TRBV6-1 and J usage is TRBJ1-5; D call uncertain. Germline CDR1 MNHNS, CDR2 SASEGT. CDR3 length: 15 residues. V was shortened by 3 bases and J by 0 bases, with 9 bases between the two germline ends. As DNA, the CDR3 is TGTGCCAGCAGTGACGGACTGATTAGCAATCAGCCCCAGCATTTT. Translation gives CASSDGLISNQPQHF.

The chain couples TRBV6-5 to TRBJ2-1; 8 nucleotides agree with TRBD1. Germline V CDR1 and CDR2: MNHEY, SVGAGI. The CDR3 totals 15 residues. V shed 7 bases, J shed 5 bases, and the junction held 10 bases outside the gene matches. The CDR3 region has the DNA TGTGCCAGCAAGTCCTCCGGGACAGGACACAATGAGCAGTTCTTC. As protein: CASKSSGTGHNEQFF.

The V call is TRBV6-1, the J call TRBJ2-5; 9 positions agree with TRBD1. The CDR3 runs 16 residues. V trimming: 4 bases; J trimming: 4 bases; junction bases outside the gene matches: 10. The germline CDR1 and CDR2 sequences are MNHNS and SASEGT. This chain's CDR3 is CASSGLQGAHRETQYF. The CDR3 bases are TGTGCCAGCAGTGGGTTACAGGGGGCGCATCGAGAGACCCAGTACTTC.

The CDR3: CASSESRGASNEQFF. In DNA, the CDR3 is TGCGCCAGCAGTGAGTCGCGGGGAGCGTCAAATGAGCAGTTCTTC. The chain carries TRBV10-1 and TRBJ2-1; TRBD2 might be the D (6 bases). The CDR3 length is 15 residues. V was trimmed by 0 bases and J by 7 bases, leaving 13 bases between them. Germline V CDR1 and CDR2: WNHNN, SYGVQD (reference sequence).

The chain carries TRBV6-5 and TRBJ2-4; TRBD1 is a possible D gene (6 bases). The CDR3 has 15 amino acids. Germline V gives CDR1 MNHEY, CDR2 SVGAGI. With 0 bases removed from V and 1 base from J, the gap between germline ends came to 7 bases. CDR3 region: CASSYSRGAKNIQYF. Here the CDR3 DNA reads TGTGCCAGCAGTTACTCGAGGGGGGCCAAAAACATTCAGTACTTC.

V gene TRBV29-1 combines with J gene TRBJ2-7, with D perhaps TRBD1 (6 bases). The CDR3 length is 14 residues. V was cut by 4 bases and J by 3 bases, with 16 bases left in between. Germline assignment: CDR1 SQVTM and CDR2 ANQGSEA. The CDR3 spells CSVGLDSAIYEQYF. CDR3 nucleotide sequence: TGCAGCGTTGGGCTGGACAGTGCCATCTACGAGCAGTACTTC.

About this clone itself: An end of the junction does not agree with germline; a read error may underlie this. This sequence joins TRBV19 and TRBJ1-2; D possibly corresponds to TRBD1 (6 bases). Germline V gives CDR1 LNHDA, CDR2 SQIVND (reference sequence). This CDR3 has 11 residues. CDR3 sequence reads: CASSTHGTPSF. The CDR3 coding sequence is TGTGCCAGTAGTACCCACGGGACACCATCCTTC.

CDR3 nucleotides: TGTGCCAGCAGCCTCACCGGGACAGGGGCTTTTGGAAACACCATATATTTT. This encodes CASSLTGTGAFGNTIYF. The genes are TRBV7-8 and TRBJ1-3; 10 bases fit TRBD1. This CDR3 contains 17 residues. V lost 5 bases and J lost 3; bases outside the gene matches: 10. Germline CDR1 reads SGHVS; CDR2 reads FQNEAQ.

The CDR3 sequence: CAWSVSSGANVLTF. CDR3 DNA sequence: TGTGCCTGGAGTGTTTCCTCCGGGGCCAACGTCCTGACTTTC. This chain links TRBV30 with TRBJ2-6; D is unresolved. There are 14 residues in the CDR3. The ends were cut back, 0 bases at V and 4 bases at J, with 7 bases in the middle. Germline V gene sequence: CDR1 GTSNPN, CDR2 SVGIG (reference sequence).

The chain's CDR3 is CASSPTQGAANYGYTF. CDR3 nucleotide sequence: TGTGCCAGCAGTCCTACACAGGGGGCGGCTAACTATGGCTACACCTTC. The chain combines TRBV28 with TRBJ1-2; 9 bases match TRBD1. V was clipped by 5 bases and J by 0 bases; unmatched bases: 7. The CDR3 runs to 16 residues. Per germline, CDR1 MDHEN and CDR2 SYDVKM.

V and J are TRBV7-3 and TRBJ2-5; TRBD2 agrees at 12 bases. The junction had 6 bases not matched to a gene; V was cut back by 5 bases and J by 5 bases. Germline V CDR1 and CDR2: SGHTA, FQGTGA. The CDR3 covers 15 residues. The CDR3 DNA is TGTGCCAGCAGCCCTAGCGGGAGGGCCGGGGAGACCCAGTACTTC. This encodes CASSPSGRAGETQYF.

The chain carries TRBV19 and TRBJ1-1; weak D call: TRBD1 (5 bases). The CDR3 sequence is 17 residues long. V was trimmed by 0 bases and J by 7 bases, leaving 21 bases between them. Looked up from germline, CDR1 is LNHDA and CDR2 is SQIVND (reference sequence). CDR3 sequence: CASSIDSALIVGGEAFF. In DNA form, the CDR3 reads TGTGCCAGTAGTATAGATTCTGCCTTGATTGTCGGGGGTGAAGCTTTCTTT.

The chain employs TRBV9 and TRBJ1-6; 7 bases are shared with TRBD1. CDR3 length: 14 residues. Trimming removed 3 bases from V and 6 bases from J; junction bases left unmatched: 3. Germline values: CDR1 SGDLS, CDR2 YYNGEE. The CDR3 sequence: CASSGQGFNSPLHF. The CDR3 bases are TGTGCCAGCAGCGGACAGGGTTTTAATTCACCCCTCCACTTT.

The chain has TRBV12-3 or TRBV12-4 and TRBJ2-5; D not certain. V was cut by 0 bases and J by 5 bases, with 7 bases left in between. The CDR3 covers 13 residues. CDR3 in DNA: TGTGCCAGCAGTTTAGCGCACGGGGAGACCCAGTACTTC. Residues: CASSLAHGETQYF.

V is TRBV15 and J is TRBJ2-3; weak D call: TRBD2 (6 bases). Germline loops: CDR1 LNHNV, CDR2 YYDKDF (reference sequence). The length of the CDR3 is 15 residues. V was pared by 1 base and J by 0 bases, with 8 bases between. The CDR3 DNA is TGTGCCACCAGCAGAGGGGACTCTAGCACAGATACGCAGTATTTT. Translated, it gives CATSRGDSSTDTQYF.

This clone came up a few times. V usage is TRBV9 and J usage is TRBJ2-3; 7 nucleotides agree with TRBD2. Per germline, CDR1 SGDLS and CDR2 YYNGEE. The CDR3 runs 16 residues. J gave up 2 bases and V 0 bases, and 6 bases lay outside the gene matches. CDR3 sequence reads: CASSVVGGRATDTQYF. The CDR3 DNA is TGTGCCAGCAGCGTAGTTGGCGGGAGAGCCACAGATACGCAGTATTTT.